The text below deals with one T cell receptor (beta chain). Germline CDR1 and CDR2: SGHAT and FQNNGV. V dropped 4 bases and J dropped 0 bases, with 16 bases sitting between them. The CDR3 is 18 amino acids. This entry belongs to a study of blood T cell repertoires in COVID-19. Some clones are missing from TCRdb's copy, which holds only in-frame ones; the method was immunoSEQ multiplex PCR. Here the sample spans over 150,000 clones, roughly four fifths being singletons. This rearrangement joins TRBV11-2 to TRBJ2-6, with D possibly TRBD1 on 8 matching bases. What was sequenced was PBMCs or T cells enriched from blood (not recorded which). The TCR sequence derives from a man in his forties who had recovered from COVID-19. CDR3 sequence: CASSSYRGGNSGANVLTF. The CDR3 DNA reads TGTGCCAGCAGCTCGTACAGGGGGGGCAACTCTGGGGCCAACGTCCTGACTTTC.